This TCR beta chain stems from a study of cytomegalovirus exposure and HLA in healthy donors. This clone occurred once. The CDR3 consists of 17 residues. The germline V gene has CDR1 SEHNR and CDR2 FQNEAQ (reference sequence). V gave up 3 bases and J gave up 1 base; unmatched junction bases: 9. Method: immunoSEQ multiplex PCR; TCRdb's copy keeps in-frame clones and lacks some. The sample shows about 78,000 clones, 90% to 97% of them seen only once. Material for sequencing was PBMCs. The sequence came from a man younger than 35 in good health and CMV-seropositive. The chain joins TRBV7-9 to TRBJ2-5; 9 bases agree with TRBD2. CDR3 sequence (DNA): TGTGCCAGCAGCTTTACAGGAGGGGGACTAGCCCAAGAGACCCAGTACTTC. Translation: CASSFTGGGLAQETQYF.